A single TCR beta chain is shown here with its context. A read error is possible here, since a much larger clone lies one base away. The sample belongs to a study of T cells in Graves' hyperthyroidism and ophthalmopathy. Those patients with uncontrolled infection, other autoimmune disease, pregnancy or lactation were excluded. Orbital computed tomography and thyroid ultrasound, together with serum TRAb and thyroxine and clinical symptoms, were used for diagnoses. The authors obtained PBMCs from 7.5 to 10 ml of fresh peripheral blood. Researchers took RNA transcripts and amplified the TCR beta CDR3 regions from them. The HTBI primer set was used in a first-round RT-PCR of the TCR CDR3. TCRdb reprocessed the multiplex PCR reads with MiXCR, giving one entry per CDR3 protein. The profile covers fewer than 450,000 distinct CDR3 sequences, with about 18% appearing a single time and about a third taken by the ten largest.

The specimen was blood. The sequence was obtained from a woman aged 25 to 39 with Graves' hyperthyroidism that later progressed to Graves' ophthalmopathy.

This CDR3 is CASSQVEGPGQATGGLFF. CDR3 DNA: TGTGCCAGCAGCCAAGTTGAGGGCCCGGGACAAGCAACCGGGGGGCTGTTTTTT. The rearrangement joins TRBV3-1 to TRBJ2-2; D may be TRBD1 or TRBD2 (6 bases each). The CDR3 runs 18 residues. CDR1 LGHDT and CDR2 YNNKEL come from the germline V gene (reference sequence).